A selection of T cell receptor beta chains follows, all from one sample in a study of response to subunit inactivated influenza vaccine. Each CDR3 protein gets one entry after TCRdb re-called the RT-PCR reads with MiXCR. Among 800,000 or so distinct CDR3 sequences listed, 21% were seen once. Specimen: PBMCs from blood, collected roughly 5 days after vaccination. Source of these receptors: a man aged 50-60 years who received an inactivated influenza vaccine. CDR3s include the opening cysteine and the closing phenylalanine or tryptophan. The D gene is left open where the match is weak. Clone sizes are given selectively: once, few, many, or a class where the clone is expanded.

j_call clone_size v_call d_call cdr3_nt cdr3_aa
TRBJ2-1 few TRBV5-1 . TGCGCCAGCAGCTTGGCGGCTAGCACATCAAGTGAGCAGTTCTTC CASSLAASTSSEQFF
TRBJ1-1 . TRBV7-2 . TGTGCCAGCAGCTCCCTCATCCAGATTAACACTGAAGCTTTCTTT CASSSLIQINTEAFF
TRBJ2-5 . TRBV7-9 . TGTGCCAGCAGCACTATAGTGGGAGAGACCCAGTACTTC CASSTIVGETQYF
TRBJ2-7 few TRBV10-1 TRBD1 TGCGCCAGCAGTGACACATTGGACAGGCATTCCTACGAGCAGTACTTC CASSDTLDRHSYEQYF
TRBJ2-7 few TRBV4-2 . TGTGCCAGCAGCCAAGCGGAGACAGCGACGAACCGGTACTTC CASSQAETATNRYF
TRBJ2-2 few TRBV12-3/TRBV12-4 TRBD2 TGTGCCAGCAGTTCTGGGGGGGAGAACACCGGGGAGCTGTTTTTT CASSSGGENTGELFF
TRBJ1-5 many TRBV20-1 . TGCAGTGCTAGAGATCCGCGAGGGGGGGGAAGTCAGCCCCAGCATTTT CSARDPRGGGSQPQHF
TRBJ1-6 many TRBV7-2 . TGTGCCAGCAGCTTCAGACGGACAGCGGATTCACCCCTCCACTTT CASSFRRTADSPLHF
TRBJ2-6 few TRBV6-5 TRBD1 TGTGCCAGCAGTTTACAGGGGGCGTACTCTGGGGCCAACGTCCTGACTTTC CASSLQGAYSGANVLTF
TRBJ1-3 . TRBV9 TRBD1 TGTGCCAGCAGCGGACAGGGAAGCTCTGGAAACACCATATATTTT CASSGQGSSGNTIYF
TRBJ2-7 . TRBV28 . TGTGCCAGCAGTATCAGGGAGTACGAGCAGTACTTC CASSIREYEQYF
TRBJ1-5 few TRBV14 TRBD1 TGTGCCAGCAGCCGTGGACAGGGCGTCAATCAGCCCCAGCATTTT CASSRGQGVNQPQHF
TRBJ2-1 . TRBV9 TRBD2 TGTGCCAGCAGCGTAGTGAGCGGGGGGGCCTTCTACAATGAGCAGTTCTTC CASSVVSGGAFYNEQFF
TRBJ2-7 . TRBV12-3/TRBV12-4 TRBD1 TGTGCCAGCACCCCAGGGGACAGGGGTTACGAGCAGTACTTC CASTPGDRGYEQYF
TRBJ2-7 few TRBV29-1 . TGCAGCGTTGAAGATGATGGGGTCCACCCCTACGAGCAGTACTTC CSVEDDGVHPYEQYF
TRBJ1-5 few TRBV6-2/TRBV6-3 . TGTGCCAGCAGTTACTCTTGGGTTAGCAATCAGCCCCAGCATTTT CASSYSWVSNQPQHF
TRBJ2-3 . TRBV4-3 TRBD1 TGCGCCAGCAGCCAAGATTACAGGGGCGAAGATACGCAGTATTTT CASSQDYRGEDTQYF
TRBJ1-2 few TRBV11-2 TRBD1 TGTGCCAGCACCGAGACCAGGGGGCCGTTGGATGGCTACACCTTC CASTETRGPLDGYTF
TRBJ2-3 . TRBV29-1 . TGCAGTTCTCCAGCGGGACATACAGATACGCAGTATTTT CSSPAGHTDTQYF
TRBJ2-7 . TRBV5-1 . TGCGCCAGCAGCTTGGGGTCAGGGGATAACGTGCAGTACTTC CASSLGSGDNVQYF
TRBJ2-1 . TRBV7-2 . TGTGCCAGCAGCCCGGGACGGCAGGGACCCTACAATGAGCAGTTCTTC CASSPGRQGPYNEQFF
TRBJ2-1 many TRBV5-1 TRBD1 TGCGCCAGCAGACCGGGACAGGGTTGGGAGAGCTCCTACAATGAGCAGTTCTTC CASRPGQGWESSYNEQFF
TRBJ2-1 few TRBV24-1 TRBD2 TGTGCCACCAGTGGGCGAAGTCTAGCGGGAGCGGATGAGCAGTTCTTC CATSGRSLAGADEQFF
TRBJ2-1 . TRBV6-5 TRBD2 TGTGCCAGCAGATTAATACGCGGGACTACAGAGCAGTTCTTC CASRLIRGTTEQFF
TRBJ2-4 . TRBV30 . TGTGCCTGGAGTGGGTCAATAGCCAAAAACATTCAGTACTTC CAWSGSIAKNIQYF
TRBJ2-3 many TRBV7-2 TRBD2 TGTGCCAGCAGCTTAGCCACGGGAGGAGCAGCTGGGACAGATACGCAGTATTTT CASSLATGGAAGTDTQYF
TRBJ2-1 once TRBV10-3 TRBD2 TGTGCCATCGACGCTAGCGGGGGGGGATCCTACAATGAGCAGTTCTTC CAIDASGGGSYNEQFF
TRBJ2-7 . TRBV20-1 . TGCAGTGCCGCAAGGACAGTCTACGAGCAGTACTTC CSAARTVYEQYF
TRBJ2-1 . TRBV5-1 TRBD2 TGCGCCAGCAGCTCGGGAGCGGGAATTTACAATGAGCAGTTCTTC CASSSGAGIYNEQFF
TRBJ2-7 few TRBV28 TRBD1 TGTGCCAGCAGCCCGGGACAGGGGTACGCCTTTCGTTCCTACGAGCAGTACTTC CASSPGQGYAFRSYEQYF
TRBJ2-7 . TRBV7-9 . TGTGCCAGCAGCTTATTGGAGTTCGCGTACGAGCAGTACTTC CASSLLEFAYEQYF
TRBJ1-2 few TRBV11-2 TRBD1 TGTGCCAGCAGCTTAGCGGGACAGGTCGGCTACACCTTC CASSLAGQVGYTF
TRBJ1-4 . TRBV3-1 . TGTGCCAGCAGCCAATCTTCCGGGTCGGACAGAAAACTGTTTTTT CASSQSSGSDRKLFF
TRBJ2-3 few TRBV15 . TGTGCCACCAGCAGGGACATCGGAGATACGCAGTATTTT CATSRDIGDTQYF
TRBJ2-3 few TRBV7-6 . TGTGCCAGCAGCAGATTAGTTGGCCTCAGCACAGATACGCAGTATTTT CASSRLVGLSTDTQYF
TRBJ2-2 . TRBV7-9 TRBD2 TGTGCCAGCAGCCGGCCCGCGGGAGTGAACACCGGGGAGCTGTTTTTT CASSRPAGVNTGELFF
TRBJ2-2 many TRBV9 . TGTGCCAGCAGCGTAGGGACAGAGAACACCGGGGAGCTGTTTTTT CASSVGTENTGELFF
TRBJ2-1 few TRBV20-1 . TGCAGTGCTAGAGGGGACACCTACAATGAGCAGTTCTTC CSARGDTYNEQFF
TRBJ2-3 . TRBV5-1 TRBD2 TGCGCCAGCAGCTCCGGCGGGAGAACCTGGCTCTATAGCACAGATACGCAGTATTTT CASSSGGRTWLYSTDTQYF
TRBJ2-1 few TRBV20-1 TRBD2 TGCAGTGCTAGCATTCTAGCGGGACAATGGCTCGAGCAGTTCTTC CSASILAGQWLEQFF
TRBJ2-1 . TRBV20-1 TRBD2 TGCAGTGCTGACACCGGGACTAGCAATTCTAATGAGCAGTTCTTC CSADTGTSNSNEQFF
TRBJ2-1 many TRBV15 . TGTGCCACCAGCAGAGATGGCGGCTTTCGCCGGGCGAATGAGCAGTTCTTC CATSRDGGFRRANEQFF
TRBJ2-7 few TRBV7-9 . TGTGCCAGCAGCTTAGTTGGCAGGGGCAACGAGCAGTACTTC CASSLVGRGNEQYF
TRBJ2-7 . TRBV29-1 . TGCAGCGTTGAAGATCGCAGGACTGGAAACTCCTACGAGCAGTACTTC CSVEDRRTGNSYEQYF
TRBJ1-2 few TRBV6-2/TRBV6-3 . TGTGCCAGCAGTACGACAGGAAATGGCTACACCTTC CASSTTGNGYTF
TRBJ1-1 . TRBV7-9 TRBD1 TGTGCCAGCAGCGCCCGGGACAGGACGATGAACACTGAAGCTTTCTTT CASSARDRTMNTEAFF
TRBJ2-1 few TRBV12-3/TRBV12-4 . TGTGCCACTTCACCTCGGGGGGCGGGTAACAATGAGCAGTTCTTC CATSPRGAGNNEQFF
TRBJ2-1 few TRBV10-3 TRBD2 TGTGCCATCAGTTCGACTAGCGGGGGGGCAATCAATGAGCAGTTCTTC CAISSTSGGAINEQFF
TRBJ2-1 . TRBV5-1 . TGCGCCAGCAGCGCTAATTCCGGGACAAGATACAATGAGCAGTTCTTC CASSANSGTRYNEQFF
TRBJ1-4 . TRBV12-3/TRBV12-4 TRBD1 TGTGCCAGCAGGGGGCGACAGGGGGCGGAGGAAAAACTGTTTTTT CASRGRQGAEEKLFF
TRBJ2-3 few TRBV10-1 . TGCGCCAGCAGTGTTAGACCTACGGCATCCCCCACAGATACGCAGTATTTT CASSVRPTASPTDTQYF
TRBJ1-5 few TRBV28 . TGTGCCAGCTCCCTCCAGCTCGGTAATCAGCCCCAGCATTTT CASSLQLGNQPQHF
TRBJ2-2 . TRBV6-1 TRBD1 TGTGCCAGCAGCGGTGGACAGGGGGCAGTCGGGGAGCTGTTTTTT CASSGGQGAVGELFF
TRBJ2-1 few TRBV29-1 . TGCAGCGTTATCCCTAAGGAGAGCTCCTACAATGAGCAGTTCTTC CSVIPKESSYNEQFF
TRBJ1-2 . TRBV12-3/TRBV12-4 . TGTGCCAGCAGTTTATCGGGCAGCTATGGCTACACCTTC CASSLSGSYGYTF
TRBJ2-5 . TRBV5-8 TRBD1 TGTGCCAACAGCTTGTGGGGACAGGAGGAAGAGACCCAGTACTTC CANSLWGQEEETQYF
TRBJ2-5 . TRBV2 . TGTGCCAGCAGTGAATCCGGGGGTAGGGAGACCCAGTACTTC CASSESGGRETQYF
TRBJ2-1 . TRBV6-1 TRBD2 TGTGCCAGCACCTACCTTAAAGGGGGACTAGGAGTCAATGAGCAGTTCTTC CASTYLKGGLGVNEQFF
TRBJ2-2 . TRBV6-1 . TGTGCCAGCAGCGGGACAGTCTCCCGGGGCGGGAGACCCACCGGGGAGCTGTTTTTT CASSGTVSRGGRPTGELFF
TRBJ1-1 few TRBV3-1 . TGTGCCAGCAGCCCAGGTTCGACCACTGAAGCTTTCTTT CASSPGSTTEAFF